This T cell receptor beta chain was sequenced in a study of regulatory T cells in long-lasting Graves disease. In building TCR beta libraries, iRepertoire HTBI primers were used together with Arm-PCR of CDR3 regions. TCRdb reprocessed the multiplex PCR reads with MiXCR, giving one entry per CDR3 protein. The table records about 530,000 distinct CDR3 sequences, approximately 16% of them present only once. Notes on the study in general: Compared with new cases, persistent Graves' patients showed reduced TCR diversity.

Trimming took off 5 bases at V and 6 bases at J, with 20 bases between the two ends. The germline gives CDR1 SNHLY, CDR2 FYNNEI. The CDR3 is 16 residues long. Time point meaning: newly diagnosed GD, antithyroid drugs for less than 3 months. PBMCs provided the RNA from which the TCR library was made. This clonotype was counted ten times or more. Its specificity is not known. This sample was shared with a second study, whose subject was T cells in Graves' hyperthyroidism and ophthalmopathy.

Sequenced here: peripheral blood mononuclear cells (PBMCs), sampled at new diagnosis, from a patient treated with antithyroid drugs. This chain joins TRBV2 and TRBJ1-3, with TRBD1 as a possible D gene (6 bases). This clonotype originated in a woman aged 35-60 years with Graves disease. This CDR3 is CASSRFPGEDENTIYF. The CDR3 DNA reads TGTGCCAGCAGTCGATTTCCAGGGGAGGATGAAAACACCATATATTTT.